This TCR beta chain was sequenced in a study of T cell clones after liver transplantation. Study information: Third-party-reactive TCRbeta sequences from pre-transplant mixed lymphocyte reactions served as antigen-independent comparators.

This clone was picked up many times. Libraries were prepared by immunoSEQ multiplex PCR; TCRdb keeps only in-frame clonotypes and omits some of them. This table holds about 75,000 clones, around 84% found once. The TCR comes from a human patient who received a liver transplant. The T cells may come from the graft donor. The sequenced sample was CD4+ T cells from blood, obtained 48 months after liver transplant.

The DNA for the CDR3 is TGCGCCAGCAGCCAAGGGGGGAGCGGCTTGAGGCTAGATACGCAGTATTTT. Its translation is CASSQGGSGLRLDTQYF. The chain recombines TRBV4-1 with TRBJ2-3, with D perhaps being TRBD1 or TRBD2 (5 bases each). V lost 1 base and J 5 bases, leaving 19 bases between the germline ends. Germline loops: CDR1 MGHRA, CDR2 YSYEKL. The CDR3 sequence is 17 residues long.